The source of this T cell receptor (beta chain) is a study of shared clonotypes between healthy human individuals (dated by TCRdb to the early 2020s). Describing the broader study: A couple of women and a few men aged 18 to 49 years were included in the cohort. The study deeply sequenced blood TCR repertoires of about five healthy adults to estimate repertoire size and the extent of clonotype sharing between individuals. For each donor, CD4 naive and CD4 memory were each run on three plates, CD8 naive on two plates, and CD8 memory on one plate. To increase sequencing depth and limit assay-specific biases, TCR repertoire library preparation and sequencing were carried out by different laboratories using diverse techniques. Leukapheresis yielded between about 0.9 and 10 billion PBMCs per donor. General study outcomes and caveats: Because the study included a small number of donors, the genetic and exposure-history diversity represented was limited. Higher generation probabilities were observed for clonotypes shared by all four sorted-subset donors than for non-shared clonotypes. Incomplete sequencing was indicated by rarefaction of sorted-subset datasets, despite the large sequencing depth. Pairwise subsampling led to the expectation that sequencing depth would affect the degree of clonotype sharing among donors. When several donors were compared, the shared fraction of clonotypes was about 5% for naive CD4, more than 3% for naive CD8, roughly 2.5% for memory CD4, and roughly 0.4% for memory CD8. Naive subsets generally had larger estimated clonotype richness than memory subsets did. Sampling was restricted to blood, and TCR repertoires in tissues likely differ from the TCR repertoires found in blood.

Turning to this clone: Which antigen it targets is not known. No clone much larger than this one lies a single base away; base qualities are absent.

The donors were healthy, HIV-negative adults who had no recently reported acute infections or vaccinations. Every donor was a Caucasian adult living in Nashville, Tennessee, USA. CD4+ T cells were enriched by magnetic negative selection; naive cells were then positively selected on CD45RA, and the negative fraction formed the memory subset. Blood was obtained by leukapheresis, after which PBMCs were separated by Ficoll-Histopaque density gradient centrifugation and cryopreserved in liquid nitrogen vapor phase. Analytical flow cytometry was used to check the purity and quantity of each magnetically sorted T cell population. Genomic DNA was isolated from each sorted fraction and quantified by UV absorbance on a Nanodrop 2000c. The CDR3 goes from the cysteine to the phenylalanine over 14 residues. Only the CDR3 DNA is retained, 42 bases long and in frame from the first base. V lost 1 base and J lost 2 bases; the stretch between them is 9 bases long. Sequences SEHNR (CDR1) and FQNEAQ (CDR2) are obtained from the germline V gene (reference sequence).

TCR CDR3 regions were amplified from genomic DNA by multiplex PCR using the deep immunoSEQ assay. Genomic DNA extracted from each cell subset was distributed evenly over all wells of several immunoSEQ 96-well plates, and each plate served as one replicate. For sorted subsets, each replicate PCR was loaded with 200 ng genomic DNA, equivalent to approximately 27,000 T cell genomes. Purified libraries were quantified with a Qubit 3.0 fluorometer, sized on a Bioanalyzer 2100, and re-quantified with the KAPA Library Quantification kit. Every immunoSEQ 96-well plate was sequenced on a dedicated single-read 150-cycle Illumina NextSeq 550 flow cell. Turning to the authors' computational methods: Because the immunoSEQ output held only junctional sequences and lacked quality scores, the filtering could not match the filtering applied to full-length reads. Sequences were annotated with PyIR, a Python wrapper for IgBLAST v1.9, using IMGT germline references to assign V/J genes and CDR3. Reads with weak V/J assignments (E-value above 1e-6), missing CDR3, stop codons, out-of-frame junctions, or ambiguous translated residues were removed. V3J clonotypes were defined by identical inferred V gene, J gene, and CDR3 amino acid sequence. Percentage overlap between repertoires was computed as shared unique clonotypes divided by the size of the smaller repertoire. Richness of each repertoire was evaluated using RTK rarefaction, the Chao1 estimator, and Recon v2.1 estimates of unobserved clonotypes. For all TCRbeta clonotypes obtained by the gDNA method from four donors, generation probabilities were computed with OLGA. The source is immuneACCESS, and TCRdb retained only in-frame sequences with V and J called. Part of the clones is not carried over; for the studies checked, unresolved V genes explain less than half of this, and the remainder is unexplained. The D gene and trimming were derived from the DNA, and the V and J assignments and clone size from that table. The sample records roughly 650,000 clones, almost 97% of which are singletons. The biggest ten clones account for roughly 0.05% of the sample.

The sequenced sample consisted of naive CD4+ T cells sorted from blood. The sample's cell subset or site label is to be understood as: CD45RA+ positively selected. The receptor was isolated from a woman younger than 45 in good health. In this chain, TRBV7-9 is recombined with TRBJ2-7; tentative D gene TRBD1, with 5 bases matching. The CDR3 loop reads CASSLVAGTYEQYF. The base sequence is TGTGCCAGCAGCTTAGTTGCAGGGACCTACGAGCAGTACTTC.